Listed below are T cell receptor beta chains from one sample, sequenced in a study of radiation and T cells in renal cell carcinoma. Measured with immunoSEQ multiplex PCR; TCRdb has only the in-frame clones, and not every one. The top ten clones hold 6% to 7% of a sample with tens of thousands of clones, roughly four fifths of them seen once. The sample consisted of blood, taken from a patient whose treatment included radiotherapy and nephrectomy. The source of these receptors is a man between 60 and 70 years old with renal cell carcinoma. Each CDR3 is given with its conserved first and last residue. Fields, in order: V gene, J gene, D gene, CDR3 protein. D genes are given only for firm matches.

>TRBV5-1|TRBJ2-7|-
CASSQTSHEQYF
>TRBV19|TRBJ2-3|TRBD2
CASTPREGGTDTQYF
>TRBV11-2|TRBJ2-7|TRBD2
CASSSLSGRADREQYF
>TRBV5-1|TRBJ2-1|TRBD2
CASSLGAGGSSYNEQFF
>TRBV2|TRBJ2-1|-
CASGKDRRGNEQFF
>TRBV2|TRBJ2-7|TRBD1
CASSLTGAYEQYF
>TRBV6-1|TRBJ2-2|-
CASRPVRTGELFF
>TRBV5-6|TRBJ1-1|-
CASSALGGTEAFF
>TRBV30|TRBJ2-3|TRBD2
CASTLGLAGGGSTDTQYF
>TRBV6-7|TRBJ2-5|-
CASSKGGLLFRQYF
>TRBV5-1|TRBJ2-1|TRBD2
CASSLTLAGGGGEQFF
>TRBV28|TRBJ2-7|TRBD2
CASSWGLAGGYEQYF
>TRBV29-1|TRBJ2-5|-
CSAWTIETQYF
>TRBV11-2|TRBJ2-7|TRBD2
CASNRLAPTYEQYF
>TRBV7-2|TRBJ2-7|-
CATASRQGEQYF
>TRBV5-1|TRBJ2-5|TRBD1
CASSFRDRGSWETQYF
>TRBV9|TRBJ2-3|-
CASSVDGGSVADTQYF
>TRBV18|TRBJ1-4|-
CASSPLFVEQGSWDEKLFF
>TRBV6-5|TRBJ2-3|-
CASSYRDILTDTQYF
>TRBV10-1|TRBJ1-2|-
CASSLGENYGYTF
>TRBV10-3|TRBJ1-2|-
CAISPDSPNYGYTF
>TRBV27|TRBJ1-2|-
CASSDTGLYGYTF
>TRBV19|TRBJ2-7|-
CASSYTGTQYF
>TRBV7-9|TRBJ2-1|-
CASSYNYNEQFF
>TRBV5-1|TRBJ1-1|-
CASSVTMNTEAFF
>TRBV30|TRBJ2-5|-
CAWSVWGPSRETQYF
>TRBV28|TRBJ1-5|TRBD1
CASKTGPQPQHF
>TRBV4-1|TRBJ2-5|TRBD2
CASSQDWTSGMRGTQYF
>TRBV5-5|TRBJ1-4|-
CASSPGHIRRNEKLFF
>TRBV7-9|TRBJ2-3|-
CASSLAADTDTQYF
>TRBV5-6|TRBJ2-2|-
CASSLYFTDNTGELFF
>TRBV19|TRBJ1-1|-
CASKIRADMNTEAFF
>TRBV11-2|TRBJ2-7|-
CASSHREDEQYF
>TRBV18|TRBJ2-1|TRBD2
CASSPRRAGSFNEQFF
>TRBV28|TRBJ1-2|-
CASSLGARIYGYTF
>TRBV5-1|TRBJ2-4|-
CASSPVGGTGNIQYF
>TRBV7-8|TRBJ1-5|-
CASSARLAGQPQHF
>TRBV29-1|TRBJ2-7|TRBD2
CSVVGGRASGEQYF
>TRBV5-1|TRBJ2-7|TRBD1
CASSTTGVYYEQYF
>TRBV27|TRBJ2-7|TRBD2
CASRGSGSYEQYF
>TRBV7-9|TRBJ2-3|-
CASSLAGSTDTQYF
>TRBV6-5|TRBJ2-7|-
CASTRGSGIHEQYF
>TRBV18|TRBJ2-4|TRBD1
CASSPRQGGSKNIQYF
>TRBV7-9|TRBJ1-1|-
CASSLGATGRKNTEAFF
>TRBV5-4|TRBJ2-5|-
CASSRVLRGRSETQYF
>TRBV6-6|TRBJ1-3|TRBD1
CASSPGTGVRGNTIYF
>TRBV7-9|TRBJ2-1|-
CASSPQGDSEQFF
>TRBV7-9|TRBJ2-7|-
CARDYEQYF
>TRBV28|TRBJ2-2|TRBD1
CASSTGGTATGELFF
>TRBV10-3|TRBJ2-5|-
CAISVGKETQYF
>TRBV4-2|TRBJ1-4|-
CASSQDSRGNTNDHEKLFF
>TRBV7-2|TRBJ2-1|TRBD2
CASSLTLAGGPEQFF
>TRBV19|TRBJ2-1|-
CASSIGSSYNEQFF
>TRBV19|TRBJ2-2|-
CATKTRVEYTGELFF
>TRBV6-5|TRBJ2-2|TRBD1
CASSYVQGAGELFF